This T cell receptor (beta chain) was identified during a study of cytomegalovirus exposure and HLA in healthy donors. With 60 Vbeta and 13 Jbeta primers, the PCR was carried out. Per the authors' pipeline: An analysis performed later counted about 80 million unique TCR beta chains (roughly 11 million of them shared). The data were produced by immunoSEQ multiplex PCR, yet TCRdb's version contains in-frame clones alone and is incomplete. The V and J calls and clone size were taken over from that table, and D and trimming were inferred from the DNA. The table records over 100,000 clones, over 70% of them present only once. Germline V CDR1 and CDR2: KGHSH, LQKENI. V shed 1 base and J 0 bases; nucleotides not matched to a gene: 4. The CDR3 loop spans 18 amino acids. Study-level points and caveats: HLA alleles showed associations with 16,951 TCR beta sequences in a later analysis, at a 0.05 false discovery rate. Upon later analysis, HLA-associated TCR beta chains proved more clonally expanded than other, equally common chains. Highly shared variants forming one cluster were likely a sequencing artifact.

As concerns this clone: What it binds is not known.

V usage is TRBV18 and J usage is TRBJ2-6; 9 bases agree with TRBD2. This receptor was identified in a woman in her thirties or forties in good health and CMV-seropositive. The sequencing sample was made of PBMCs. CDR3 coding DNA: TGTGCCAGCTCACCACGGACTAGCGCTCTCTCTGGGGCCAACGTCCTGACTTTC. Amino acids: CASSPRTSALSGANVLTF.